Shown below are 26 T cell receptor beta chains from a single sample sequenced in a study of persistence of HIV-infected CD4 T cells. The libraries were made with immunoSEQ version 4 in survey mode. Sequencing was performed with immunoSEQ multiplex PCR; in TCRdb, only in-frame clones are kept and a portion is missing. The sample yields roughly 41,000 clones, about 87% seen once. Their specific antigens are unknown. Anti-CD3/anti-CD28 beads served as a nonspecific positive control stimulus. Sorting of responding CD4+ T cells relied on upregulated CD40 ligand together with CD69. The sequences come from CD4+ T cells sorted from PBMCs after roughly 18-hour stimulation, collected from a patient who received antiretroviral therapy. The source of these receptors is an adult man with HIV who was CMV-seropositive.

The genes are TRBV15 and TRBJ1-1, with D perhaps matching TRBD1 (5 bases). The CDR3 consists of 16 residues. V lost 0 bases, J lost 3 bases, and 14 bases lay in between. Germline V gives CDR1 LNHNV, CDR2 YYDKDF (reference sequence). The CDR3 loop reads CATSRDLVLGDTEAFF. In DNA form, the CDR3 reads TGTGCCACCAGCAGAGATCTCGTATTGGGGGACACTGAAGCTTTCTTT.

The chain carries TRBV5-1 and TRBJ2-5; maybe TRBD1 (6 bases). This CDR3 spans 15 amino acids. V lost 0 bases to trimming and J lost 5 bases, with 14 bases between them. Germline CDR1 is SGHRS and CDR2 is YFSETQ. As DNA, the CDR3 is TGCGCCAGCAGCTTGGGGACAGACCATTTGGAGACCCAGTACTTC. Translated: CASSLGTDHLETQYF.

The CDR3 DNA reads as TGTGCCAGCAACTCGGGGGGCAGATACGAGCAGTACTTC. This gives the protein CASNSGGRYEQYF. This chain connects TRBV7-2 to TRBJ2-7, with D maybe TRBD2 (7 bases). The CDR3 totals 13 residues. Trimming left V 7 bases short and J 4 bases short, with 14 bases between. From germline, CDR1 is SGHTA and CDR2 FQGNSA.

The chain combines TRBV24-1 with TRBJ2-2; D is ambiguous. Germline V CDR1 and CDR2: KGHDR, SFDVKD. The germline V and J ends were trimmed by 3 bases and 3 bases, with 7 bases remaining between them. This CDR3 is built from 14 residues. This CDR3 is CATSDTRYTGELFF. DNA of the CDR3: TGTGCCACCAGTGATACCCGGTACACCGGGGAGCTGTTTTTT.

This clone appeared once. The chain joins TRBV7-2 to TRBJ2-3; 8 nucleotides match TRBD2. The V segment lost 3 bases and the J segment 2 bases; nucleotides outside the gene matches: 1. The germline CDR1 and CDR2 sequences are SGHTA and FQGNSA. The CDR3 spans 14 residues. The CDR3 protein is CASSLGLVTDTQYF. The CDR3 DNA sequence: TGTGCCAGCAGCTTGGGACTAGTCACAGATACGCAGTATTTT.

This sequence joins TRBV9 and TRBJ1-1; perhaps TRBD1 as D (5 bases). In germline, CDR1 is SGDLS, CDR2 YYNGEE. The CDR3 has 15 amino acids. Trimming cost V 0 bases and J 7 bases, with 16 bases left between them. This CDR3 reads CASSVDPAGRYEAFF. The CDR3 DNA follows: TGTGCCAGCAGCGTAGATCCGGCAGGGAGGTATGAAGCTTTCTTT.

This clone came up once. J is TRBJ1-1 and V is TRBV2; 9 bases are shared with TRBD1. The V gene end was trimmed by 4 bases and the J gene end by 3 bases; junction bases not matched to a gene: 6. Germline lookup yields CDR1 SNHLY and CDR2 FYNNEI. The CDR3 runs 15 residues. In DNA, the CDR3 is TGTGCCAGCAGTGGAAGGGACAGGGCTTACACTGAAGCTTTCTTT. Translated: CASSGRDRAYTEAFF. The full variable domain, its missing parts supplied by reference TRBV2 and TRBJ1-1, is EPEVTQTPSHQVTQMGQEVILRCVPISNHLYFYWYRQILGQKVEFLVSFYNNEISEKSEIFDDQFSVERPDGSNFTLKIRSTKLEDSAMYFCASSGRDRAYTEAFFGQGTRLTVV.

This clone occurred a few times. The chain joins TRBV25-1 to TRBJ1-5; the match to TRBD1 covers 11 bases. Germline V gene lookup returns CDR1 MGHDK and CDR2 SYGVNS. This CDR3 is 15 amino acids long. The J segment lost 3 bases and the V segment lost 6 bases, leaving 4 bases of the junction unmatched. CDR3 in amino acids: CASRSGQGVNQPQHF. The DNA for the CDR3 is TGTGCCAGCAGATCGGGACAGGGGGTCAATCAGCCCCAGCATTTT.

This rearrangement joins TRBV2 to TRBJ1-5; D call uncertain. The V gene's germline CDR1 is SNHLY and CDR2 FYNNEI. The CDR3 loop spans 15 amino acids. Trimming took 7 bases from V and 0 from J, leaving 13 bases between them. Here the CDR3 DNA reads TGTGCCAGCATGCGAGATAACTATAGCAATCAGCCCCAGCATTTT. It yields the protein CASMRDNYSNQPQHF.

CDR3 residues: CASSPQGNRYGYTF. The CDR3 bases are TGTGCCAGCAGTCCCCAGGGGAATCGCTATGGCTACACCTTC. The chain joins TRBV6-5 to TRBJ1-2, with a weak D call TRBD1 (6 bases). The CDR3 spans 14 residues. Germline V gene lookup returns CDR1 MNHEY and CDR2 SVGAGI. The V and J ends lost 5 bases and 4 bases respectively, with 14 bases between them.

This clone was counted a single time. This chain connects TRBV10-3 to TRBJ2-1; D call uncertain. V was trimmed by 4 bases and J by 1 base, leaving 8 bases between them. The CDR3 runs to 14 residues. Looked up from germline, CDR1 is ENHRY and CDR2 is SYGVKD. CDR3 sequence reads: CAISAETSYNEQFF. The CDR3 nucleotides read TGTGCCATCAGTGCTGAAACGTCCTACAATGAGCAGTTCTTC.

The chain uses TRBV19 and TRBJ2-3, with D maybe TRBD1 (6 bases). The CDR3 is made up of 13 amino acids. Trimming removed 4 bases from V and 6 bases from J, with 11 bases in between. Germline values: CDR1 LNHDA, CDR2 SQIVND (reference sequence). CDR3 DNA sequence: TGTGCCAGTAGTACCGGACAGTCGGATACGCAGTATTTT. Amino acid sequence: CASSTGQSDTQYF.

The chain employs TRBV28 and TRBJ1-2; tentatively, D is TRBD1 (6 bases). V gave up 5 bases and J gave up 8 bases, with 15 bases separating them. The CDR3 is made up of 13 amino acids. The germline gives CDR1 MDHEN, CDR2 SYDVKM. For the CDR3, the DNA is TGTGCCAGCAGTAAAACCAGGGGTATAGGCTACACCTTC. Its translation: CASSKTRGIGYTF.

This chain uses TRBV7-3 with TRBJ2-2; TRBD1 might be the D (5 bases). Germline V gives CDR1 SGHTA, CDR2 FQGTGA. The CDR3 has 14 amino acids. Trimming took 1 base from V and 7 from J, leaving 10 bases between them. The CDR3 protein is CASSLNRFGGELFF. DNA for the CDR3: TGTGCCAGCAGCTTAAACAGGTTCGGCGGGGAGCTGTTTTTT.

The rearrangement links TRBV19 to TRBJ1-1, with D unresolved. The germline V gene has CDR1 LNHDA and CDR2 SQIVND (reference sequence). V was pared by 3 bases and J by 6 bases, with 11 bases between. This CDR3 is built from 13 residues. Written as DNA, the CDR3 is TGTGCCAGTAGTATCGGGCAGCCATCTGAAGCTTTCTTT. Translated: CASSIGQPSEAFF.

V usage is TRBV11-3 and J usage is TRBJ2-1; 16 nucleotides align to TRBD2. The CDR3 extends over 15 amino acids. The ends lost 5 bases at V and 8 bases at J; junction bases unmatched: 3. Germline values: CDR1 SGHNT, CDR2 YENEEA. The CDR3, as DNA: TGTGCCAGCAGCCTCGGGACTAGCGGGAGGGATGAGCAGTTCTTC. Residues: CASSLGTSGRDEQFF. The variable domain in full, completed from reference TRBV11-3 and TRBJ2-1, reads EAGVVQSPRYKIIEKKQPVAFWCNPISGHNTLYWYLQNLGQGPELLIRYENEEAVDDSQLPKDRFSAERLKGVDSTLKIQPAELGDSAVYLCASSLGTSGRDEQFFGPGTRLTVL.

The chain is built from TRBV5-5 and TRBJ2-7; D is unresolved. Per germline, CDR1 SGHKS and CDR2 YYEKEE (reference sequence). CDR3 length: 15 amino acids. Trimming took 3 bases from V and 2 from J, leaving 15 bases between them. The CDR3 bases are TGTGCCAGCAGCTCCACTCTAAATGGCCCCTACGAGCAGTACTTC. The encoded protein is CASSSTLNGPYEQYF.

The chain recombines TRBV6-6 with TRBJ2-1; 8 bases line up with TRBD2. Looked up from germline, CDR1 is MNHNY and CDR2 is SVGAGI (reference sequence). With V trimmed by 5 bases and J by 7 bases, 10 bases remained unmatched. This CDR3 region has 15 residues. CDR3 nucleotides: TGTGCCAGCAGTACCCCGGGAGGGCCAAGGAATGAGCAGTTCTTC. Protein sequence: CASSTPGGPRNEQFF.

The V gene is TRBV29-1, the J gene TRBJ1-2; D gene ambiguous. Per germline, CDR1 SQVTM and CDR2 ANQGSEA. The CDR3 contains 15 residues. V was cut by 3 bases and J by 4 bases, with 18 bases left in between. This CDR3 reads CSVEPFLGIGYGYTF. The DNA of the CDR3 is TGCAGCGTTGAGCCGTTCTTGGGAATAGGCTATGGCTACACCTTC.

The chain recombines TRBV4-3 with TRBJ2-2, with a possible D match to TRBD2 (6 bases). Germline-derived CDR1 and CDR2 are LGHNA and YSLEER. The CDR3 sequence is 16 residues long. Trimming took off 3 bases at V and 5 bases at J, with 16 bases between the two ends. CDR3 in DNA: TGCGCCAGCAGCCAGAACCGGGAGATAGAAACCGGGGAGCTGTTTTTT. This codes for CASSQNREIETGELFF.

This chain links TRBV20-1 with TRBJ2-7; unclear D gene. The CDR3 runs 11 residues. Germline-derived CDR1 and CDR2 are DFQATT and SNEGSKA (reference sequence). Trimming took off 6 bases at V and 3 bases at J, with 9 bases between the two ends. The CDR3 spells CSAGSVYEQYF. CDR3 nucleotides: TGCAGTGCCGGCAGCGTCTACGAGCAGTACTTC.

V is TRBV5-1 and J is TRBJ2-5, with D possibly TRBD1 on 5 matching bases. This CDR3 region has 14 residues. The V gene's germline CDR1 is SGHRS and CDR2 YFSETQ. Trimming took off 0 bases at V and 3 bases at J, with 9 bases between the two ends. CDR3 sequence reads: CASSLAVQEETQYF. Written as DNA, the CDR3 is TGCGCCAGCAGCTTGGCCGTACAGGAAGAGACCCAGTACTTC.

The chain has TRBV7-7 and TRBJ1-5; D is undetermined. This CDR3 is 16 amino acids long. The germline gives CDR1 SSHAT, CDR2 FNYEAQ (reference sequence). V lost 3 bases to trimming and J lost 0 bases, with 12 bases between them. CDR3 coding DNA: TGTGCCAGCAGCTTGCTCGGACCATATAGCAATCAGCCCCAGCATTTT. Translated, it gives CASSLLGPYSNQPQHF.

The CDR3 reads CASSRGGNTGELFF. CDR3 sequence (DNA): TGCGCCAGCAGCCGGGGAGGTAACACCGGGGAGCTGTTTTTT. This chain uses TRBV10-2 with TRBJ2-2; a possible D gene is TRBD2 (6 bases). The V gene's germline CDR1 is WSHSY and CDR2 SAAADI. This CDR3 comprises 14 residues. Trimming pared 6 bases from V and 2 bases from J, leaving 10 bases between.

This clone has more than one count but fewer than ten. This chain uses TRBV2 with TRBJ1-5; 10 bases are a match to TRBD1. V was clipped by 9 bases and J by 4 bases; unmatched bases: 12. This CDR3 is built from 16 residues. Germline V gene sequence: CDR1 SNHLY, CDR2 FYNNEI. This chain's CDR3 is CASGTGDFGWNQPQHF. Written as DNA, the CDR3 is TGTGCCAGTGGGACAGGGGATTTCGGATGGAATCAGCCCCAGCATTTT.

The chain carries TRBV6-5 and TRBJ2-1; no reliable D call. The V gene lost 3 bases and the J gene lost 4 bases, with 10 bases spanning the gap. The germline gives CDR1 MNHEY, CDR2 SVGAGI. This CDR3 has 14 amino acids. CDR3 nucleotide sequence: TGTGCCAGCAGTTATAAATACAATTACAATGAGCAGTTCTTC. Its translation: CASSYKYNYNEQFF.